These 5 T cell receptor beta chains share one sample of origin, sequenced in a study of kidney transplant recipient with SARS-CoV-2 infection. TCRdb redid the calling of the reads with MiXCR, one entry per CDR3 protein. The profile shows under 250,000 distinct CDR3 sequences, around 30% of them singletons. The sample here was a blood sample, taken at baseline and on day 111 from a kidney transplant recipient. The receptors were sampled from a male patient aged 25 to 39 who had COVID-19 and was a kidney transplant recipient. Certain T cells may be donor cells from the graft.

V usage is TRBV7-1 and J usage is TRBJ1-2; no reliable D call. TRBV7-1 is classed as an ORF, of uncertain function. Trimming removed 5 bases at V and 4 bases at J, with 23 bases between. The CDR3 has 17 residues. The CDR3: CASSVPSHEGRTYGYTF. The CDR3 nucleotides read TGTGCCAGCAGCGTTCCATCTCACGAGGGAAGGACCTATGGCTACACCTTC.

This clonotype was counted at least ten times. This chain uses TRBV10-3 with TRBJ1-5, with a possible D match to TRBD1 (6 bases). Germline lookup yields CDR1 ENHRY and CDR2 SYGVKD. The CDR3 loop spans 13 amino acids. V lost 10 bases and J 2 bases, leaving 12 bases between the germline ends. CDR3 region: CATMSGGNQPQHF. The CDR3 DNA reads TGTGCCACTATGTCAGGGGGCAATCAGCCCCAGCATTTT.

Turning to this clonotype: A read error may explain this, as a much larger clone is one base away. This CDR3 fails to terminate in the conserved phenylalanine or tryptophan, so it likely reflects a read error. The CDR3 nucleotides read TGTGCCAGCAGCGTAGCCCCGGGACATAACTATGGCTACACCCTC. It codes for CASSVAPGHNYGYTL. J is TRBJ1-2 and V is TRBV9; maybe TRBD1 (6 bases). Trimming removed 0 bases from V and 1 base from J, with 10 bases in between. The CDR3 is made up of 15 amino acids. Germline lookup yields CDR1 SGDLS and CDR2 YYNGEE.

This clonotype was recorded at least ten times. The DNA of the CDR3 is TGCGCCAGCAGTTTTCTCACAGGGTTCTCATACGAGCAGTACTTC. Protein: CASSFLTGFSYEQYF. The genes are TRBV5-1 and TRBJ2-7, with D maybe TRBD1 (6 bases). The germline V and J ends were trimmed by 5 bases and 4 bases, with 19 bases remaining between them. CDR1 is SGHRS, CDR2 YFSETQ, per germline. This CDR3 region has 15 residues. Based on the CDR3 plus reference TRBV5-1 and TRBJ2-7, the full variable domain is KAGVTQTPRYLIKTRGQQVTLSCSPISGHRSVSWYQQTPGQGLQFLFEYFSETQRNKGNFPGRFSGRQFSNSRSEMNVSTLELGDSALYLCASSFLTGFSYEQYFGPGTRLTVT.

Turning to this clonotype: It may be a read error: a sequence one base away is much more abundant. This rearrangement joins TRBV6-2 or TRBV6-3 to TRBJ1-2; D ambiguous. The CDR3 spans 12 residues. CDR1 is MNHEY and CDR2 is SVGEGT in the germline V gene. The CDR3 loop is CTSSYSAGGYTF. DNA for the CDR3: TGTACCAGCAGTTACTCGGCCGGTGGCTACACCTTC.